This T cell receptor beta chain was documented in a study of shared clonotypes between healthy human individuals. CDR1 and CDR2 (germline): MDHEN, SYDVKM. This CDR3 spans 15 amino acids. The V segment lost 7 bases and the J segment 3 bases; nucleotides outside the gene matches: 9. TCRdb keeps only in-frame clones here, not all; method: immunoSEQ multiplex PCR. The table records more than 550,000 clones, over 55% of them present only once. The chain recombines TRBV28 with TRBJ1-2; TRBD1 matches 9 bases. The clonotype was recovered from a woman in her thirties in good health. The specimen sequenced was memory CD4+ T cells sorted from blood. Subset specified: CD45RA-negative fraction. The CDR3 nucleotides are TGTGCCAGCACCGGGACAGGGAATTCCCACTATGGCTACACCTTC. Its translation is CASTGTGNSHYGYTF.